This note documents a single TCR beta chain sequence. The CDR3 totals 15 residues. Germline V gives CDR1 SGHDN, CDR2 FVKESK. Losses at the gene ends were 3 bases for V and 3 bases for J; bases not matched to a gene: 8. The data originate from a study of monozygotic twins with cystic fibrosis. The assay was immunoSEQ multiplex PCR, and TCRdb's table has in-frame clones only and misses some. The sample consists of around 25,000 clones, around 90% of them appearing once. The sequencing input was blood. This sequence originates from a girl aged 2 to 10 with cystic fibrosis. The chain joins TRBV14 to TRBJ2-7; 7 bases are shared with TRBD2. For the CDR3, the DNA is TGTGCCAGCAGCCAGGACCGGGACTACCTCTACGAGCAGTACTTC. Its translation is CASSQDRDYLYEQYF.